This TCR beta chain was identified in a study of blood T cell repertoires in COVID-19. This CDR3 is built from 13 residues. The V gene lost 7 bases and the J gene lost 7 bases, with 17 bases spanning the gap. Germline V gives CDR1 SNHLY, CDR2 FYNNEI. The assay was immunoSEQ multiplex PCR, and TCRdb's table has in-frame clones only and misses some. The profile shows 380,000 or so clones, more than 80% of them singletons. This sequence was found in a man aged 40-50 years with acute or convalescent COVID-19. The gene calls are TRBV2 and TRBJ2-7; possible D gene TRBD2, 5 bases. What was sequenced was peripheral blood. The DNA of the CDR3 is TGTGCCAGCAATCGGGGAAACGCCGTAGAGCAGTACTTC. Its translation is CASNRGNAVEQYF.